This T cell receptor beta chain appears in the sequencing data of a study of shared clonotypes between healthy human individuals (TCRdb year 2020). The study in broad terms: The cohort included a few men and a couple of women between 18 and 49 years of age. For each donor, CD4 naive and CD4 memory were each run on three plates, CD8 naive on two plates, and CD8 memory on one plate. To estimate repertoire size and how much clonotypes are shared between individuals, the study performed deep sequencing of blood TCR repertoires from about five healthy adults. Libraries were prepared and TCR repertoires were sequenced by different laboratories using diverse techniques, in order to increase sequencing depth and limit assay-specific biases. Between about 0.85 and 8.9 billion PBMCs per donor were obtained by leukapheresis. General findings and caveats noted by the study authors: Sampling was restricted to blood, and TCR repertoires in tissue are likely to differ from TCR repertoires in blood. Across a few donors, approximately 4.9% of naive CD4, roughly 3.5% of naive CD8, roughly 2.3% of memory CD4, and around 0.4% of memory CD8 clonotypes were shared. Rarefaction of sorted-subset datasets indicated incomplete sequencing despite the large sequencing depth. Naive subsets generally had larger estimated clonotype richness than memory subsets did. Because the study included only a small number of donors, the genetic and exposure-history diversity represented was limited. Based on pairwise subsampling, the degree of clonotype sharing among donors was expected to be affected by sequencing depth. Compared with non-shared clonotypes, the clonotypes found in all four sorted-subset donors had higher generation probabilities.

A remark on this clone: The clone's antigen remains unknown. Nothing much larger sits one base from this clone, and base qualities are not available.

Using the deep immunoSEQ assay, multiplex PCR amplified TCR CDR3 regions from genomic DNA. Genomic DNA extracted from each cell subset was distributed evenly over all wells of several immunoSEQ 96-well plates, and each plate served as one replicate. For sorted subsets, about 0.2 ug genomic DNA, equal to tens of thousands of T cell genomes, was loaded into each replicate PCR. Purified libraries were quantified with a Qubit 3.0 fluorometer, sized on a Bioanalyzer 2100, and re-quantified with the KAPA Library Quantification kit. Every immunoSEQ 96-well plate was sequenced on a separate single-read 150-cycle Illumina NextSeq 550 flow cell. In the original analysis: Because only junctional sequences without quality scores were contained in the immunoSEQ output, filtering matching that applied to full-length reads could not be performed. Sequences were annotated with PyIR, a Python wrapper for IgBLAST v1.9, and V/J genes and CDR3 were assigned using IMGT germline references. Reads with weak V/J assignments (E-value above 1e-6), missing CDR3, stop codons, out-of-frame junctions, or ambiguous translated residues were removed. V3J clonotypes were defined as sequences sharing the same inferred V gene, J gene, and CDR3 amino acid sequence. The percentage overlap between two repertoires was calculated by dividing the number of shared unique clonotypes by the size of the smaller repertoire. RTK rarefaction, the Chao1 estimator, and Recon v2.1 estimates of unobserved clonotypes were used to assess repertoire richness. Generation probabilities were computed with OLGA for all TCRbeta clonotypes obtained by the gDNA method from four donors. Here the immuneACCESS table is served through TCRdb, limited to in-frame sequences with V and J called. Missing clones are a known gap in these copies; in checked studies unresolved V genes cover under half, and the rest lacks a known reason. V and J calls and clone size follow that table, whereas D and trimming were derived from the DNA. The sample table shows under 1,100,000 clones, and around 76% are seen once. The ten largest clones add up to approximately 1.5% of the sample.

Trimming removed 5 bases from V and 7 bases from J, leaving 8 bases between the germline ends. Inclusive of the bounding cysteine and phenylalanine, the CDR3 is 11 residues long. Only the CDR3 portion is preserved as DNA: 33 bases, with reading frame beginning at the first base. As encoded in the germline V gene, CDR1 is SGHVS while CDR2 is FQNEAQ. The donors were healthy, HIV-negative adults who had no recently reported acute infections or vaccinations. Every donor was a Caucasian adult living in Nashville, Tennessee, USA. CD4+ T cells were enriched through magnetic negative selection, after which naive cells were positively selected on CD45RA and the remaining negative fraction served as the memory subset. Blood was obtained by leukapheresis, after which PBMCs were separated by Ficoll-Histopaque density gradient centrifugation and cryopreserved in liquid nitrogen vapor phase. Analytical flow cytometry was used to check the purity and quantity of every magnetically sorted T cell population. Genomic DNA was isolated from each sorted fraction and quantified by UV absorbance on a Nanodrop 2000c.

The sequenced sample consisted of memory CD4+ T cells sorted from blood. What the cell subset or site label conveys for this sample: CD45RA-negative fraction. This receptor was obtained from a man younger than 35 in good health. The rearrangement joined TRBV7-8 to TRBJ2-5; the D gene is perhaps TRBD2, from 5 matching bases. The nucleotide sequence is TGTGCCAGCAGCCAAGGGAGGACCCAGTACTTC. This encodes CASSQGRTQYF.